This is a list of T cell receptor beta chains from one sample in a study of metastatic and nonmetastatic thyroid tumors. TCRdb reprocessed the PCR reads via MiXCR. In the table there are some 20,000 clones, around 40% of which are singletons. Sequenced sample: tumor tissue. These TCRs come from a female donor with papillary thyroid cancer or a benign thyroid nodule (not recorded which). Some clones in this sample may be carry-over from other donors' samples. Each CDR3 is given with its conserved first and last residue. The D gene is left open where the match is weak. Clone size is given for some rows only: seen once, a few or many times, or a class if the clone is expanded.

V	D	J	length	size	CDR3	DNA
TRBV20-1	TRBD1	TRBJ2-7	13	.	CSAPGTVYTEQYF	TGCAGTGCTCCCGGGACAGTATACACCGAGCAGTACTTC
TRBV12-3/TRBV12-4	.	TRBJ2-3	11	.	CASSSTDTQYF	TGTGCCAGCTCGAGCACAGATACGCAGTATTTT
TRBV28	TRBD1	TRBJ1-6	15	few	CASSQSGTEHSPLHF	TGTGCCAGCAGTCAATCCGGGACAGAACATTCACCCCTCCACTTT
TRBV6-1	TRBD1	TRBJ1-2	17	.	CASSGTGGSPLDYGYTF	TGTGCCAGCAGTGGGACAGGGGGCTCCCCATTGGACTATGGCTACACCTTC
TRBV11-2	.	TRBJ1-3	16	many	CASSPSRMSSGNTIYF	TGTGCCAGCAGCCCATCCCGCATGAGCTCTGGAAACACCATATATTTT
TRBV10-3	.	TRBJ1-1	12	few	CAACDPNTEAFF	TGTGCCGCGTGCGATCCGAACACTGAAGCTTTCTTT
TRBV6-8	TRBD2	TRBJ2-1	16	few	CAKGLAASQSNTEQFF	TGTGCCAAGGGACTAGCGGCCAGCCAAAGCAACACTGAGCAGTTCTTC
TRBV9	.	TRBJ2-2	16	.	CASSTRTPLNTGELFF	TGTGCCAGCAGCACCCGGACACCTTTGAACACCGGGGAGCTGTTTTTT
TRBV28	TRBD1	TRBJ1-5	15	.	CASRNRGNSNQPQHF	TGTGCCAGCAGGAACAGGGGAAATAGCAATCAGCCCCAGCATTTT
TRBV28	TRBD2	TRBJ2-1	15	.	CASSPGLAGVREQFF	TGTGCCAGCAGTCCAGGACTAGCGGGAGTAAGGGAGCAGTTCTTC
TRBV28	TRBD2	TRBJ2-7	13	.	CASSSSGKYEQYF	TGTGCCAGCAGTTCTAGCGGAAAGTACGAGCAGTACTTC
TRBV20-1	TRBD1	TRBJ2-3	14	.	CSAVGQGSTDTQYF	TGCAGTGCCGTGGGACAGGGAAGCACAGATACGCAGTATTTT
TRBV6-1	.	TRBJ1-1	14	few	CASSDTDGNTEAFF	TGTGCCAGCAGTGATACGGACGGGAACACTGAAGCTTTCTTT
TRBV28	TRBD1	TRBJ1-2	14	few	CASSTTGGMSGYTF	TGTGCCAGCAGCACGACAGGGGGTATGAGCGGCTACACCTTC
TRBV5-1	TRBD2	TRBJ2-1	12	.	CASSPGTTLATF	TGCGCCAGCAGCCCCGGGACTACCCTAGCGACATTC
TRBV20-1	.	TRBJ2-7	13	few	CSARGLAGYEQYF	TGCAGTGCTAGAGGGCTAGCAGGTTACGAGCAGTACTTC
TRBV27	.	TRBJ1-1	17	few	CASSLFSVYGESTEAFF	TGTGCCAGCAGTTTATTTAGCGTTTACGGGGAGTCCACTGAAGCTTTCTTT
TRBV11-2	TRBD2	TRBJ2-1	16	.	CASSLVVTSGPDEQFF	TGTGCCAGCAGCTTAGTTGTCACTAGCGGTCCGGATGAGCAGTTCTTC
TRBV2	.	TRBJ1-3	15	few	CASREQGNAGNTIYF	TGTGCCAGCAGAGAACAGGGTAATGCTGGAAACACCATATATTTT
TRBV5-1	.	TRBJ2-3	12	.	CASSSGTDTQYF	TGCGCCAGCAGCTCGGGCACAGATACGCAGTATTTT
TRBV27	TRBD1	TRBJ2-7	13	few	CASKQGARSEQYF	TGTGCCAGCAAACAGGGGGCGCGGAGCGAGCAGTACTTC